This TCR beta chain was sequenced for a study of T cell responses to AZD1222 COVID-19 vaccine. Sequencing was performed with immunoSEQ multiplex PCR; in TCRdb, only in-frame clones are kept and a portion is missing. Among 88,000 or so clones listed, around nine tenths were seen once. The specimen comprised peripheral blood, sampled 28 days after the second AZD1222 dose. This clonotype was obtained from an adult who received the AZD1222 COVID-19 vaccine.

DNA of the CDR3: TGTGCCAGCAGTGAAGGGCCAACGGGGGAGACCCAGTACTTC. Translated, it gives CASSEGPTGETQYF. The chain employs TRBV6-1 and TRBJ2-5; D may be TRBD2 (5 bases). The length of the CDR3 is 14 residues. Germline assignment: CDR1 MNHNS and CDR2 SASEGT. The germline V and J ends were trimmed by 1 base and 5 bases, with 11 bases remaining between them.